This T cell receptor beta chain was identified during a study of blood T cell repertoires in COVID-19. Study context: Whether acute or convalescent, the COVID-19 samples came from the United States, Italy and Spain.

Trimming took 3 bases from V and 1 from J; bases not matched to a gene: 9. Per the germline V gene, CDR1 is SGDLS and CDR2 is YYNGEE. CDR3 size: 16 residues. This clone appeared a single time. The method was immunoSEQ multiplex PCR; TCRdb's version includes in-frame clones alone and lacks a portion of them. The profile shows about 320,000 clones, around 86% of them singletons. Participants, roughly 18 to 90 years old, spanned approximately 26 US areas. The study assigned cohorts using participant-reported clinical history. The sequencing input was PBMCs or T cells enriched from blood (not recorded which). The clonotype was recovered from a man in his 60s who had recovered from COVID-19. This sequence joins TRBV9 and TRBJ2-5; TRBD2 matches 7 bases. Written as DNA, the CDR3 is TGTGCCAGCAGCGGGGGTCCGGGACTACTCCAAGAGACCCAGTACTTC. This translates into CASSGGPGLLQETQYF.